These T cell receptor beta chains were read from a single sample in a study of cytomegalovirus exposure and HLA in healthy donors. Repertoires were generated with immunoSEQ multiplex PCR, while TCRdb's copy carries only in-frame clones and drops some. The sample holds tens of thousands of clones. The sequencing sample was made of PBMCs. The origin of the receptors is a woman under 30 in good health and CMV-seronegative. Each CDR3 is given with its conserved first and last residue. The D gene is left open where the match is weak.

v_gene,d_gene,j_gene,CDR3aa,CDR3nt
TRBV7-8,TRBD2,TRBJ2-5,CASSRLAGKRETQYF,TGTGCCAGCTCCAGGCTAGCGGGCAAAAGGGAGACCCAGTACTTC
TRBV9,TRBD1,TRBJ1-2,CASSTRKLQGGSDGYTF,TGTGCCAGCAGCACCCGAAAATTACAGGGGGGAAGCGATGGCTACACCTTC
TRBV14,TRBD1,TRBJ2-7,CASSQETGNYEQYF,TGTGCCAGCAGCCAAGAGACAGGGAACTACGAGCAGTACTTC
TRBV4-1,-,TRBJ1-4,CASSQDGMGTEKLFF,TGCGCCAGCAGCCAAGATGGAATGGGCACTGAAAAACTGTTTTTT
TRBV4-1,TRBD2,TRBJ2-3,CASSQSGGLLITDTQYF,TGCGCCAGCAGCCAAAGCGGGGGACTTTTAATCACAGATACGCAGTATTTT
TRBV27,-,TRBJ1-5,CASRPTSRGAGQPQHF,TGTGCCAGCAGGCCCACGAGCCGGGGGGCCGGGCAGCCCCAGCATTTT
TRBV30,-,TRBJ1-6,CAWSKGDGGGRNSPLHF,TGTGCCTGGAGTAAGGGAGACGGGGGAGGTAGAAATTCACCCCTCCACTTT
TRBV9,TRBD2,TRBJ2-3,CASSPWREGRADTQYF,TGTGCCAGCAGCCCTTGGCGGGAGGGCCGGGCAGATACGCAGTATTTT
TRBV6-1,TRBD2,TRBJ2-1,CASSGSGTSSYNEQFF,TGTGCCAGCAGTGGGAGCGGGACCAGCTCCTACAATGAGCAGTTCTTC
TRBV19,TRBD1,TRBJ2-7,CASSNGQGAENEQYF,TGTGCCAGTAGCAATGGACAGGGGGCTGAAAACGAGCAGTACTTC
TRBV5-6,TRBD1,TRBJ2-2,CASGQGNFGELFF,TGTGCCAGTGGACAGGGAAATTTCGGGGAGCTGTTTTTT
TRBV30,-,TRBJ2-3,CAWSVGEYIPDTQYF,TGTGCCTGGAGTGTAGGGGAATATATCCCAGATACGCAGTATTTT
TRBV5-1,-,TRBJ2-7,CASSLVQGGARAYEQYF,TGCGCCAGCAGCTTGGTCCAAGGAGGCGCCCGGGCCTACGAGCAGTACTTC
TRBV6-6,TRBD1,TRBJ2-7,CASSPDRGQTYEQYF,TGTGCCAGCAGTCCCGACAGGGGACAAACCTACGAGCAGTACTTC
TRBV4-1,-,TRBJ1-1,CASSQVGASTEAFF,TGCGCCAGCAGCCAAGTGGGGGCTAGCACTGAAGCTTTCTTT
TRBV9,-,TRBJ1-3,CASSPSGNTIYF,TGTGCCAGCAGTCCGTCTGGAAACACCATATATTTT
TRBV28,TRBD2,TRBJ2-1,CASSRMTSGARYEQFF,TGTGCCAGCAGTCGAATGACTAGCGGGGCCAGGTATGAGCAGTTCTTC
TRBV30,TRBD1,TRBJ1-3,CAWNRDRVRNSGNTIYF,TGTGCCTGGAACCGGGACAGGGTACGGAACTCTGGAAACACCATATATTTT
TRBV10-2,-,TRBJ1-2,CASTLDSLSNYGYTF,TGCGCCAGCACCCTAGACAGCTTGAGTAACTATGGCTACACCTTC
TRBV29-1,TRBD1,TRBJ2-7,CSAVRDRSHEQYF,TGCAGCGCCGTCCGGGACAGGTCCCACGAGCAGTACTTC
TRBV7-9,-,TRBJ1-1,CASSPPGVTEAFF,TGTGCCAGCAGCCCGCCGGGGGTTACTGAAGCTTTCTTT
TRBV25-1,TRBD1,TRBJ1-1,CASSGEGTGVSEAFF,TGTGCCAGCAGTGGTGAAGGGACAGGGGTTTCTGAAGCTTTCTTT
TRBV19,-,TRBJ2-7,CASSIYRTSSYEQYF,TGTGCCAGTAGTATCTACAGAACCAGCTCCTACGAGCAGTACTTC
TRBV4-1,-,TRBJ1-2,CASSQGLTNGYTF,TGCGCCAGCAGCCAAGGACTGACGAATGGCTACACCTTC
TRBV30,-,TRBJ1-1,CASSQVKVGDTEAFF,TGTGCCTCTTCTCAGGTGAAGGTAGGGGACACTGAAGCTTTCTTT
TRBV7-7,-,TRBJ1-1,CASSPQQGGEAFF,TGTGCTAGCAGCCCACAACAGGGAGGGGAAGCTTTCTTT
TRBV4-2,-,TRBJ1-1,CASSQGLLAFF,TGTGCCAGCAGCCAAGGTCTTTTGGCTTTCTTT
TRBV5-6,-,TRBJ2-6,CASSSPESLSGANVLTF,TGTGCCAGCAGCTCCCCTGAGAGCCTCTCTGGGGCCAACGTCCTGACTTTC
TRBV6-5,-,TRBJ1-3,CASSRQGFSGNTIYF,TGTGCCAGCAGTCGTCAGGGGTTTTCTGGAAACACCATATATTTT
TRBV27,TRBD2,TRBJ2-1,CASRTGTSGDNEQFF,TGTGCCAGCCGCACCGGGACTAGCGGGGACAATGAGCAGTTCTTC
TRBV30,TRBD1,TRBJ1-2,CAWSVSWGQTNLTYGYTF,TGTGCCTGGAGTGTAAGTTGGGGACAGACTAACTTGACCTATGGCTACACCTTC
TRBV30,TRBD1,TRBJ1-1,CAWKRGGTGAEAFF,TGTGCCTGGAAAAGAGGAGGGACAGGGGCTGAAGCTTTCTTT
TRBV9,TRBD2,TRBJ2-1,CASSLHSGRDNEQFF,TGTGCCAGCAGCTTGCATAGCGGGCGGGACAATGAGCAGTTCTTC